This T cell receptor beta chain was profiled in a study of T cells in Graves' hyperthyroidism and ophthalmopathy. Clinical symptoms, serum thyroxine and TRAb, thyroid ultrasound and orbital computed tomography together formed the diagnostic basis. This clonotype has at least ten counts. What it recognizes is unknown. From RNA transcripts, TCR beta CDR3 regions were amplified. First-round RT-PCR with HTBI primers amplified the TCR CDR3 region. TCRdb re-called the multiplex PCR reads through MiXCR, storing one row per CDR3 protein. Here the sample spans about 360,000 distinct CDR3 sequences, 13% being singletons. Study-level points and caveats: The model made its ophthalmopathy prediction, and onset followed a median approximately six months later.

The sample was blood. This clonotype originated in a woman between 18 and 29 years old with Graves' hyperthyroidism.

The CDR3 loop is CASRSGQWTGEQYF. DNA for the CDR3: TGTGCCAGCAGATCGGGGCAATGGACGGGCGAGCAGTACTTC. The chain uses TRBV28 and TRBJ2-7, with D possibly being TRBD1 or TRBD2 (5 bases each). The germline V gene has CDR1 MDHEN and CDR2 SYDVKM. This CDR3 has 14 amino acids. Trimming took 6 bases from V and 6 from J, leaving 18 bases between them. The full variable domain, with the rest looked up from reference TRBV28 and TRBJ2-7, is DVKVTQSSRYLVKRTGEKVFLECVQDMDHENMFWYRQDPGLGLRLIYFSYDVKMKEKGDIPEGYSVSREKKERFSLILESASTNQTSMYLCASRSGQWTGEQYFGPGTRLTVT.